This TCR beta chain stems from a study of cytomegalovirus exposure and HLA in healthy donors. Across the whole study: There were 90 million to 130 million unique TCR beta sequences, drawn from 150 million to 200 million T cells, in an earlier analysis.

V lost 0 bases, J lost 6 bases, and 9 bases stayed unmatched. The germline CDR1 and CDR2 sequences are SGHRS and YFSETQ. This CDR3 is built from 16 residues. While unrecorded immune exposures were likely, the donors were nominally healthy when sampled. The study ran its PCR with 60 Vbeta and 13 Jbeta primers. Method: immunoSEQ multiplex PCR; TCRdb's copy keeps in-frame clones and lacks some. The table includes about 160,000 clones, 80% to 90% detected once. Findings of the study overall: Presence/absence analyses rested on an assumption that sequencing depth was roughly uniform across donors. Researchers counted roughly 150 TCR beta chains as cytomegalovirus-associated.

Worth noting for this clone: The antigen remains undetermined.

The sequence came from a man younger than 35 in good health and CMV-seropositive. Sequencing was carried out using PBMCs. V gene TRBV5-1 combines with J gene TRBJ2-3; 8 bases line up with TRBD2. The CDR3 protein is CASSLVSGLAYDTQYF. The CDR3 DNA reads as TGCGCCAGCAGCTTGGTCAGCGGACTAGCATATGATACGCAGTATTTT.